This T cell receptor beta chain originates from a study of blood T cell repertoires in COVID-19. Overall study context: Acute and convalescent COVID-19 samples came from the United States, Italy and Spain. PBMCs, B-cell-depleted T cells, or T cells were the source of the cDNA or gDNA that made up the material.

Methods used by the authors: Reference gene primer amplification gave nucleated cell count estimates. This table comes from immunoSEQ multiplex PCR, and its TCRdb copy is limited to in-frame clones, with some not included. The V and J calls and clone size are taken from that table; D and trimming were inferred from the DNA. In the table there are around 220,000 clones, approximately 80% of which are singletons. V shed 5 bases, J shed 2 bases, and the junction held 8 bases outside the gene matches. The length of the CDR3 is 16 residues. Germline V gene data show CDR1 as SGHTA and CDR2 as FQGNSA. Sequenced material: peripheral blood. The source of this sequence is a man aged 30 to 39 with active or convalescent COVID-19. The gene calls are TRBV7-2 and TRBJ2-1; 8 bases match TRBD2. CDR3 nucleotide sequence: TGTGCCAGCAGCGAGGAAGCGGGAGTCCCCTACAATGAGCAGTTCTTC. Protein sequence: CASSEEAGVPYNEQFF.